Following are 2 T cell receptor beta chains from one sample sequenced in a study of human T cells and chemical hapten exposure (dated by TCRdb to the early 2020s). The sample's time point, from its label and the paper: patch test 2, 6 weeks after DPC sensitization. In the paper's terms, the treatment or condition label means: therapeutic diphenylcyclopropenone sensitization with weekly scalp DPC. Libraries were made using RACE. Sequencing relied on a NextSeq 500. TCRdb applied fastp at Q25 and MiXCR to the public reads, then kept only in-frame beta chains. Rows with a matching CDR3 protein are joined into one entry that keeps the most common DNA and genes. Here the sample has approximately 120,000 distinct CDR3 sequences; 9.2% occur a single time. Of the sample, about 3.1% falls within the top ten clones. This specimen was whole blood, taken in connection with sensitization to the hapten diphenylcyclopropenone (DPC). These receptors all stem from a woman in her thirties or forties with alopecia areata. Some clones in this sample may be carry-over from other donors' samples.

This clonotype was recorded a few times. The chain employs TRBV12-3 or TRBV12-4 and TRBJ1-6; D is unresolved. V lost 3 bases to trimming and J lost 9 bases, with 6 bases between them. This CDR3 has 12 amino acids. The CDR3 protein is CASSFSSSPLHF. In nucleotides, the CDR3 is TGTGCCAGCAGTTTCAGTAGTTCACCCCTCCACTTT.

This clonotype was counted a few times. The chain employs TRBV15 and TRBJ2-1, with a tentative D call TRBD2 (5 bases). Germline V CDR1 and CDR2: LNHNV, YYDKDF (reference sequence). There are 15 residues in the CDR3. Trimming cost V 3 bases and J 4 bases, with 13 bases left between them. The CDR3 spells CATSSRGSLYNEQFF. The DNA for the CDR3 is TGTGCCACCAGCAGTCGGGGTTCCCTATACAATGAGCAGTTCTTC. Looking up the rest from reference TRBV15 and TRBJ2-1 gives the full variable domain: DAMVIQNPRYQVTQFGKPVTLSCSQTLNHNVMYWYQQKSSQAPKLLFHYYDKDFNNEADTPDNFQSRRPNTSFCFLDIRSPGLGDTAMYLCATSSRGSLYNEQFFGPGTRLTVL.